The TCR beta chain described here comes from a study of blood T cells in healthy people across ages. Study-wide points: Both higher diversity and more naive CD4+ cells marked long-lived donors when set against aged donors.

The CDR3 contains 12 residues. V was shortened by 5 bases and J by 3 bases, with 11 bases between the two germline ends. The V gene's germline CDR1 is DFQATT and CDR2 SNEGSKA (reference sequence). Those donating, healthy Caucasian individuals from Russia, were aged roughly 6 to 100. PCR was performed a second time for about 7 to 12 cycles using a sample-barcoded 5' primer and a J-beta primer mix. TCRdb recomputed calls from the 5' RACE reads with MiXCR, one row per CDR3 protein. Among 550,000 to 750,000 distinct CDR3 sequences listed, 20% to 25% were seen once. Points on this clonotype: Its antigen remains unknown.

The sample comprised blood. The clonotype originates from a man in his 70s in good health. The chain recombines TRBV20-1 with TRBJ2-7; no firm D call. This chain's CDR3 is CSAPVPSYEQYF. The CDR3 DNA is TGCAGTGCTCCCGTCCCAAGCTACGAGCAGTACTTC.